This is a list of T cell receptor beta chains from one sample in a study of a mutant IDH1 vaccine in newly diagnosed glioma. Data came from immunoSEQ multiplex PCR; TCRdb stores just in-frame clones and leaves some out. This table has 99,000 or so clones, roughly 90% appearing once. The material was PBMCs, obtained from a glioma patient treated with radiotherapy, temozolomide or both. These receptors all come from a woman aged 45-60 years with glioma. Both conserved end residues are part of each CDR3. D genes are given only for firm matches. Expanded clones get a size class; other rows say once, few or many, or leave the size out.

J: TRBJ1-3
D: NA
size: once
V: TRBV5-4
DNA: TGTGCCAGCAGCTTGGGCCCGGCCTCTGGAAACACCATATATTTT
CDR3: CASSLGPASGNTIYF

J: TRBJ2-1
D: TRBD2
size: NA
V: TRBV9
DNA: TGTGCCAGCAGCCGAGTTCCGGGACTAGCGGGATTGGATGAGCAGTTCTTC
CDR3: CASSRVPGLAGLDEQFF

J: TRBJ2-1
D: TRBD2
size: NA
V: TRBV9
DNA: TGTGCCAGCAGCGTAGACCCGGGAGGGGGGCGCGAGCAGTTCTTC
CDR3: CASSVDPGGGREQFF

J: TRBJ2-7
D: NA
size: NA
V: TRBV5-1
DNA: TGCGCCAGCAGCACCATCGGGTACGAGCAGTACTTC
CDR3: CASSTIGYEQYF

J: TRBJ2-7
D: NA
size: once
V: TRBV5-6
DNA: TGTGCCAGCAGTCCAAGCCTCGGCAGGGGTTCCTACGAGCAGTACTTC
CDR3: CASSPSLGRGSYEQYF

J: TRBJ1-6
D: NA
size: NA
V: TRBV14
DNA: TGTGCCAGCAGCCAAGACCTAGATTCACCCCTCCACTTT
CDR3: CASSQDLDSPLHF

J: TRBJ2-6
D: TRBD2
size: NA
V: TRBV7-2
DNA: TGTGCCAGCAGCTCGGGACTAGCGGGAGGAGCTGGGGCCAACGTCCTGACTTTC
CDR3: CASSSGLAGGAGANVLTF

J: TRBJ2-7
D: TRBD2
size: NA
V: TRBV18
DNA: TGTGCCAGCTCCCCGAGACTAGCGGGAGTTTACGAGCAGTACTTC
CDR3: CASSPRLAGVYEQYF

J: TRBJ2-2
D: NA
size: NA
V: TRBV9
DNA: TGTGCCAGCGCCACCCAGGAGGGGTCCGGGGAGCTGTTTTTT
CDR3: CASATQEGSGELFF

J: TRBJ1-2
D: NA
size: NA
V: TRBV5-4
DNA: TGTGCCAGCAGCTTGGCGGGCAACAGGAGGACTAGGTATGGCTACACCTTC
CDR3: CASSLAGNRRTRYGYTF

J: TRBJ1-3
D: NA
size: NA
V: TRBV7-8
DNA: TGTGCCAGCAGCTTCGTCGGCAGGACAGTATCTGGAAACACCATATATTTT
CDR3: CASSFVGRTVSGNTIYF

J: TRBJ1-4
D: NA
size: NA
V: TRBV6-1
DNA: TGTGCCAGCAGTGAAGGTCTCACAGCAACTAATGAAAAACTGTTTTTT
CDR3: CASSEGLTATNEKLFF

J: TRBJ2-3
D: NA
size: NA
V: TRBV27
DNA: TGTGCCAGCAGTAATTTAGGGGGCACAGATACGCAGTATTTT
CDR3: CASSNLGGTDTQYF

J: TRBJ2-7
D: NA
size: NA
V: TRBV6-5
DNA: TGTGCCAGCAGTTACCGGGCCTCCTACGAGCAGTACTTC
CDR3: CASSYRASYEQYF

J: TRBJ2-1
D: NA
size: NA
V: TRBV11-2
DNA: TGTGCCAGCAGGCCAGGGCTCCGGGAGATTGGGTACAATGAGCAGTTCTTC
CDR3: CASRPGLREIGYNEQFF

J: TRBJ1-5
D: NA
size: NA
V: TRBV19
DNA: TGTGCCAGTAGCCGGGAGTCTTGGGGTCAGCCCCAGCATTTT
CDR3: CASSRESWGQPQHF

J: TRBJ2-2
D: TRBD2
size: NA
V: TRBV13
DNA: TGTGCCAGCAGCCCCGGACTAGCGGGAGGGCCCCGGAGGACCGGGGAGCTGTTTTTT
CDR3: CASSPGLAGGPRRTGELFF

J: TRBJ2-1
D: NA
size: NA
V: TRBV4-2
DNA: TGTGCCAGTTTCGAGGGGAATGAGCAGTTCTTC
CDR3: CASFEGNEQFF

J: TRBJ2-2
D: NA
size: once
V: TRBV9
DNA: TGTGCCAGCACAAGGGGTAACACCGGGGAGCTGTTTTTT
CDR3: CASTRGNTGELFF

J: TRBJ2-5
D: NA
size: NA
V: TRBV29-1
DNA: TGCAGCGTTGTCGGGGGGCTCAAAGAGACCCAGTACTTC
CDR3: CSVVGGLKETQYF

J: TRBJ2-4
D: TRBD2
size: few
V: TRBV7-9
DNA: TGTGCCAGCAGCTCGTCGAGGACTAGCGGCAAAAACATTCAGTACTTC
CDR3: CASSSSRTSGKNIQYF

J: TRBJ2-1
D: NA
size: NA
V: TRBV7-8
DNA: TGTGCCAGCAGCTTAGGTGAGGGCACCTCCTACAATGAGCAGTTCTTC
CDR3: CASSLGEGTSYNEQFF

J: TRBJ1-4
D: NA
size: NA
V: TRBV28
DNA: TGTGCCAGCAGTTTTACGGGCGGGGCGGTACTGTTTTTT
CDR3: CASSFTGGAVLFF

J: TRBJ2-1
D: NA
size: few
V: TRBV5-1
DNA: TGCGCCAGCAGCTCCGGAAACAGTTACAATGAGCAGTTCTTC
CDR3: CASSSGNSYNEQFF

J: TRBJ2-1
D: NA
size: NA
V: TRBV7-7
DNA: TGTGCTAGCAGCTTAAACAGGGTTAATGAGCAGTTCTTC
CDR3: CASSLNRVNEQFF

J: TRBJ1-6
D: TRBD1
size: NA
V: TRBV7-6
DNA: TGTGCCAGCAGCCTCAGGACAGGGGGAATTTCACCCCTCCACTTT
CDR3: CASSLRTGGISPLHF

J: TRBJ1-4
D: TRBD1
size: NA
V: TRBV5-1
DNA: TGCGCCAGCAGCGTACAGGGGCCGGATGAAAAACTGTTTTTT
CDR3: CASSVQGPDEKLFF

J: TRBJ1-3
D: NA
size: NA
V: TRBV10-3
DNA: TGTGCCATCAGAGGAGGCTTCTCTGGAAACACCATATATTTT
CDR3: CAIRGGFSGNTIYF

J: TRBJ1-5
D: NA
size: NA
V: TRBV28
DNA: TGTGCCAGCAGTCTTGCGGGCGCGGAACGCAATCAGCCCCAGCATTTT
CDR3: CASSLAGAERNQPQHF

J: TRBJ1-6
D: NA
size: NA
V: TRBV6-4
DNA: TGTGCCACCACGGTCCAGGGTGAGTATAGATCACCCCTCCACTTT
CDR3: CATTVQGEYRSPLHF

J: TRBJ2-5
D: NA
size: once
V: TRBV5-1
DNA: TGCGCCAGCAGCCCAAGTGTGGAGACCCAGTACTTC
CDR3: CASSPSVETQYF

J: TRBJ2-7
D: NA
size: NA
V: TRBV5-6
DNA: TGTGCCAGCAGCTCGATAGGATATACAGGGGACTCGGACGAGCAGTACTTC
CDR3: CASSSIGYTGDSDEQYF

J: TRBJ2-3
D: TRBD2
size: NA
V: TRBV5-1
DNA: TGCGCCAGCAGCGCCCGACTAGCGGGAGACACAGATACGCAGTATTTT
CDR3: CASSARLAGDTDTQYF

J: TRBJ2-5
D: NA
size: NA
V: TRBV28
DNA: TGTGCCAGTGGGACACCTTGGGAGACCCAGTACTTC
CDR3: CASGTPWETQYF

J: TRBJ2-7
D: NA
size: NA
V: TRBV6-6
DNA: TGTGCCAGCAGCACTAGTTTACTGAATTCCTACGAGCAGTACTTC
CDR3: CASSTSLLNSYEQYF

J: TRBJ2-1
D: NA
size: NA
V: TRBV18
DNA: TGTGCCAGCGGGCAGGGGAGTAATGAGCAGTTCTTC
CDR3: CASGQGSNEQFF

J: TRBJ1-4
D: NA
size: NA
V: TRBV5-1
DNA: TGCGCCAGCAAGCCTGCAACTAATGAAAAACTGTTTTTT
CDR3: CASKPATNEKLFF